This TCR beta chain was obtained from a study of OX40 agonist ivuxolimab in advanced cancers. CDR3 length: 16 amino acids. Trimming pared 1 base from V and 5 bases from J, leaving 17 bases between. The V gene's germline CDR1 is SGHAT and CDR2 FQNNGV. The table came from immunoSEQ multiplex PCR; TCRdb's copy has only in-frame clones and leaves some out. This table holds about 66,000 clones, roughly 81% found once. The material sequenced was CD4+ or CD8+ T cells sorted from blood, taken in a trial of the OX40 agonist ivuxolimab. J is TRBJ1-1 and V is TRBV11-2; maybe TRBD1 (6 bases). The TCR originated in an adult with an advanced solid tumor such as melanoma, head and neck, liver or kidney cancer. The CDR3 DNA reads as TGTGCCAGCAGCTTAGTAGGGGGGGCAATGGTAACTGAAGCTTTCTTT. This codes for CASSLVGGAMVTEAFF.